Following are 19 T cell receptor beta chains from one sample sequenced in a study of T cell responses to AZD1222 COVID-19 vaccine. Produced via immunoSEQ multiplex PCR; TCRdb's table is partial and in-frame only. The repertoire holds more than 100,000 clones, with roughly 90% as singletons. Sequenced here: peripheral blood, sampled on day 0 of AZD1222 vaccination. These receptors were collected from an adult in good health.

The V and J genes are TRBV9 and TRBJ1-4; D is possibly TRBD1 (6 bases). V was cut by 8 bases and J by 0 bases, with 11 bases left in between. The CDR3 covers 14 residues. Germline V gives CDR1 SGDLS, CDR2 YYNGEE. CDR3 protein: CASGQLATNEKLFF. CDR3 nucleotide sequence: TGTGCCAGTGGACAGCTTGCAACTAATGAAAAACTGTTTTTT. Full variable domain (missing parts from reference TRBV9 and TRBJ1-4): DSGVTQTPKHLITATGQRVTLRCSPRSGDLSVYWYQQSLDQGLQFLIQYYNGEERAKGNILERFSAQQFPDLHSELNLSSLELGDSALYFCASGQLATNEKLFFGSGTQLSVL.

This chain joins TRBV18 and TRBJ2-7; D is perhaps TRBD1 or TRBD2 (5 bases each). The germline V gene has CDR1 KGHSH and CDR2 LQKENI. Trimming took off 1 base at V and 2 bases at J, with 15 bases between the two ends. This CDR3 contains 16 residues. CDR3 region: CASSPQGRGRAYEQYF. CDR3 sequence (DNA): TGTGCCAGCTCACCACAGGGACGGGGAAGGGCCTACGAGCAGTACTTC.

The chain carries TRBV28 and TRBJ1-5, with TRBD1 matching 10 bases. The CDR3 length is 16 residues. Germline values: CDR1 MDHEN, CDR2 SYDVKM. Trimming removed 5 bases from V and 2 bases from J; junction bases left unmatched: 6. This CDR3 reads CASSPVTGGGNQPQHF. The CDR3 DNA is TGTGCCAGCAGTCCCGTGACAGGGGGCGGCAATCAGCCCCAGCATTTT.

The chain combines TRBV5-1 with TRBJ2-1, with a weak D call TRBD1 (6 bases). Germline CDR1 reads SGHRS; CDR2 reads YFSETQ. The CDR3 length is 15 residues. V was trimmed by 4 bases and J by 0 bases, leaving 11 bases between them. For the CDR3, the DNA is TGCGCCAGCAGCCAACAGGGTGGCTCCTACAATGAGCAGTTCTTC. Residues: CASSQQGGSYNEQFF.

V gene TRBV4-2 combines with J gene TRBJ2-7; a possible D gene is TRBD2 (6 bases). Germline CDR1 LGHNA, CDR2 YNFKEQ. Trimming left V 4 bases short and J 2 bases short, with 12 bases between. This CDR3 is built from 14 residues. The CDR3 protein is CASSPEGLTYEQYF. CDR3 nucleotide sequence: TGTGCCAGCAGCCCGGAGGGCCTGACCTACGAGCAGTACTTC.

This clone came up a few times. The chain recombines TRBV5-1 with TRBJ2-5; TRBD2 matches at 13 bases. Germline values: CDR1 SGHRS, CDR2 YFSETQ. The V segment lost 6 bases and the J segment 9 bases; nucleotides outside the gene matches: 23. The CDR3 covers 19 residues. Here the CDR3 DNA reads TGCGCCAGCACCGAAGTGGGGACTAGCGGGGCCCCCTCAAGGAGGGCCCAGTACTTC. This sequence encodes CASTEVGTSGAPSRRAQYF.

This rearrangement joins TRBV9 to TRBJ1-2; no clear D. The CDR3 consists of 12 residues. V lost 0 bases and J lost 4, with 4 bases in between. The germline V gene has CDR1 SGDLS and CDR2 YYNGEE. The CDR3 nucleotides read TGTGCCAGCAGCGTAGGGCTCTATGGCTACACCTTC. This translates into CASSVGLYGYTF. The full variable domain, its missing parts supplied by reference TRBV9 and TRBJ1-2, is DSGVTQTPKHLITATGQRVTLRCSPRSGDLSVYWYQQSLDQGLQFLIQYYNGEERAKGNILERFSAQQFPDLHSELNLSSLELGDSALYFCASSVGLYGYTFGSGTRLTVV.

V usage is TRBV6-4 and J usage is TRBJ1-1, with 8 bases aligning to TRBD1. Germline V gene data show CDR1 as MRHNA and CDR2 as SNTAGT. V gave up 6 bases and J gave up 3 bases; unmatched junction bases: 9. This CDR3 is 15 amino acids long. CDR3 sequence: CASRRTGYSDTEAFF. The CDR3 coding sequence is TGTGCCAGCAGGCGGACAGGGTACAGCGACACTGAAGCTTTCTTT.

The rearrangement links TRBV5-1 to TRBJ2-3; 13 bases line up with TRBD2. The CDR3 extends over 20 amino acids. J gave up 4 bases and V 2 bases, and 16 bases lay outside the gene matches. The germline V gene encodes CDR1 SGHRS and CDR2 YFSETQ. The CDR3, as DNA: TGCGCCAGCAGCTTTTACGGACTAGCGGGGGATCCTATGGGCCCAGATACGCAGTATTTT. Protein: CASSFYGLAGDPMGPDTQYF.

J is TRBJ2-1 and V is TRBV7-2; 7 bases line up with TRBD2. Trimming removed 5 bases from V and 10 bases from J; junction bases left unmatched: 11. The CDR3 loop spans 14 amino acids. Per germline, CDR1 SGHTA and CDR2 FQGNSA. The DNA for the CDR3 is TGTGCCAGCAGCCTGACTAGCCCCACGAGCGAGCAGTTCTTC. It translates to CASSLTSPTSEQFF.

The DNA of the CDR3 is TGTGCCATCAGTGACAGGGCGTTTGGTCAGCCCCAGCATTTT. It codes for CAISDRAFGQPQHF. J is TRBJ1-5 and V is TRBV10-3; tentative D call: TRBD1 (5 bases). Germline loops: CDR1 ENHRY, CDR2 SYGVKD. Trimming removed 3 bases at V and 6 bases at J, with 12 bases between. The CDR3 length is 14 residues.

The chain carries TRBV5-1 and TRBJ1-2; perhaps TRBD1 as D (5 bases). CDR3 length equals 13 residues. V was clipped by 5 bases and J by 4 bases, with 12 bases between them. Germline V lookup: CDR1 SGHRS, CDR2 YFSETQ. The CDR3 protein is CASRSDGTYGYTF. DNA of the CDR3: TGCGCCAGCAGATCAGACGGGACCTATGGCTACACCTTC.

The genes are TRBV6-2 or TRBV6-3 and TRBJ2-3, with 13 bases identical to TRBD2. Germline trimming cut 2 bases from V and 6 bases from J; bases unmatched to any gene: 11. The CDR3 totals 18 residues. Germline V CDR1 and CDR2: MNHEY, SVGEGT. The CDR3 is CASSYDPLAGGSRDTQYF. DNA for the CDR3: TGTGCCAGCAGTTACGACCCACTAGCGGGAGGGTCCAGGGATACGCAGTATTTT.

The chain is built from TRBV5-8 and TRBJ2-1; 10 bases agree with TRBD1. V was clipped by 2 bases and J by 5 bases; unmatched bases: 7. The germline V gene has CDR1 SGHTS and CDR2 YDEGEE. The length of the CDR3 is 16 residues. The CDR3 coding sequence is TGTGCCAGCAGCTTAACGACAGGGGGCATCGACAATGAGCAGTTCTTC. As protein: CASSLTTGGIDNEQFF.

V gene TRBV11-2 combines with J gene TRBJ2-1, with D perhaps TRBD1 (6 bases). CDR3 size: 16 residues. The germline V and J ends were trimmed by 5 bases and 6 bases, with 20 bases remaining between them. Germline V gives CDR1 SGHAT, CDR2 FQNNGV. The CDR3 DNA sequence: TGTGCCAGCAGCCCACGCAGCCAGGGGAAGGGCAATGAGCAGTTCTTC. Its protein product is CASSPRSQGKGNEQFF. Full variable domain (outside the CDR3, taken from reference TRBV11-2 and TRBJ2-1): EAGVAQSPRYKIIEKRQSVAFWCNPISGHATLYWYQQILGQGPKLLIQFQNNGVVDDSQLPKDRFSAERLKGVDSTLKIQPAKLEDSAVYLCASSPRSQGKGNEQFFGPGTRLTVL.

The J gene is TRBJ2-7, the V gene TRBV18; D is unresolved. Germline CDR1 KGHSH, CDR2 LQKENI. The V and J ends lost 2 bases and 4 bases respectively, with 12 bases between them. The CDR3 is made up of 14 amino acids. The CDR3 coding sequence is TGTGCCAGCTCACCAGGTAGGGTATCATACGAGCAGTACTTC. Its translation is CASSPGRVSYEQYF.

The V and J genes are TRBV4-1 and TRBJ2-1; 9 bases are a match to TRBD1. Unmatched junction bases numbered 5, after V lost 1 base and J lost 1 base. CDR1 and CDR2 from the germline V gene are MGHRA and YSYEKL. There are 17 residues in the CDR3. CDR3 sequence reads: CASSQAPQGASYNEQFF. In DNA form, the CDR3 reads TGCGCCAGCAGCCAAGCCCCACAGGGGGCGTCCTACAATGAGCAGTTCTTC.

The chain is built from TRBV5-1 and TRBJ1-2; D is undetermined. Germline V gene data show CDR1 as SGHRS and CDR2 as YFSETQ. Trimming removed 6 bases from V and 3 bases from J, with 12 bases in between. The CDR3 contains 13 residues. The CDR3 sequence: CASTPRLDYGYTF. In nucleotides, the CDR3 is TGCGCCAGCACCCCCCGGTTGGACTATGGCTACACCTTC. Together with reference TRBV5-1 and TRBJ1-2, the CDR3 gives the full variable domain: KAGVTQTPRYLIKTRGQQVTLSCSPISGHRSVSWYQQTPGQGLQFLFEYFSETQRNKGNFPGRFSGRQFSNSRSEMNVSTLELGDSALYLCASTPRLDYGYTFGSGTRLTVV.

Notes on this clone: Other DNA sequences of this sample code for an identical CDR3. The V call is TRBV19, the J call TRBJ2-7; possibly TRBD1 or TRBD2 for D (5 bases each). The CDR3 has 14 amino acids. V lost 5 bases and J lost 0, with 11 bases in between. Germline V gene sequence: CDR1 LNHDA, CDR2 SQIVND (reference sequence). CDR3 amino acids: CASSSRDGSYEQYF. In DNA, the CDR3 is TGTGCCAGTAGTTCCCGGGACGGCTCCTACGAGCAGTACTTC.